Sequencing of this T cell receptor beta chain was carried out in a study of cytomegalovirus exposure and HLA in healthy donors. Study at large: Among around 180 million T cells, an earlier analysis found around 100 million unique TCR beta sequences. Most genotyped donors, over 70% of fewer than 400, had Caucasian-associated genetic ancestry. Points from the study as a whole: Donors were assumed by presence/absence analyses to have roughly uniform sequencing depth.

As for this clone: Its antigen is not known.

With 60 Vbeta and 13 Jbeta primers, the PCR was carried out. Assay: immunoSEQ multiplex PCR; the TCRdb copy retains only in-frame clones and omits some. Here the sample spans approximately 150,000 clones, around 66% being singletons. CDR1 and CDR2 from the germline V gene are SGDLS and YYNGEE. V shed 6 bases and J 0 bases; nucleotides not matched to a gene: 6. The CDR3 contains 16 residues. The receptor comes from a woman in her sixties in good health and CMV-seronegative. The J gene is TRBJ2-1, the V gene TRBV9; 10 bases match TRBD2. The sequenced material came from PBMCs. The CDR3 nucleotides read TGTGCCAGCAACCCTAGCGGGGGCCTCTCCTACAATGAGCAGTTCTTC. This encodes CASNPSGGLSYNEQFF.